The rows below give T cell receptor beta chains drawn from one sample of a study of T cells after somatic rescue of genetic block. The table came from immunoSEQ multiplex PCR; TCRdb's copy has only in-frame clones and leaves some out. The profile shows some 68,000 clones, more than 75% of them singletons. The source material was peripheral blood mononuclear cells (PBMCs). The source is a man between 25 and 39 years old. The CDR3 runs from the conserved cysteine through the conserved F or W.

v_gene: TRBV4-1; j_gene: TRBJ1-1; CDR3aa: CASSQGYARQNTEAFF
v_gene: TRBV2; j_gene: TRBJ2-2; CDR3aa: CASSEDDRNTGELFF
v_gene: TRBV5-6; j_gene: TRBJ2-1; CDR3aa: CASSLERGRVSSYNEQFF
v_gene: TRBV10-2; j_gene: TRBJ2-7; CDR3aa: CASSAQGDSYEQYF
v_gene: TRBV27; j_gene: TRBJ1-1; CDR3aa: CASNHFRDTEAFF
v_gene: TRBV25-1; j_gene: TRBJ2-3; CDR3aa: CASSESSGSTDTQYF
v_gene: TRBV2; j_gene: TRBJ2-2; CDR3aa: CASSGGAPGELFF
v_gene: TRBV6-5; j_gene: TRBJ2-5; CDR3aa: CASSPGPGARPQYF
v_gene: TRBV7-6; j_gene: TRBJ2-7; CDR3aa: CASSLVGRERDEQYF
v_gene: TRBV15; j_gene: TRBJ2-7; CDR3aa: CATSRAGLADYEQYF
v_gene: TRBV4-2; j_gene: TRBJ2-1; CDR3aa: CASSQDVYNEQFF
v_gene: TRBV5-1; j_gene: TRBJ1-1; CDR3aa: CASSQGRRADTEAFF
v_gene: TRBV6-4; j_gene: TRBJ2-5; CDR3aa: CASSETSGGQETQYF
v_gene: TRBV27; j_gene: TRBJ2-3; CDR3aa: CASRSGSWGGDTQYF
v_gene: TRBV10-1; j_gene: TRBJ2-4; CDR3aa: CASSEEGQGQDNIQYF
v_gene: TRBV27; j_gene: TRBJ2-5; CDR3aa: CASTDAGGETQYF
v_gene: TRBV18; j_gene: TRBJ2-3; CDR3aa: CASSPNWQGSTDTQYF
v_gene: TRBV7-9; j_gene: TRBJ1-4; CDR3aa: CASSSLQSLPNEKLFF
v_gene: TRBV5-1; j_gene: TRBJ1-1; CDR3aa: CASSLERVNTEAFF
v_gene: TRBV5-8; j_gene: TRBJ1-1; CDR3aa: CASSLWGQNTEAFF
v_gene: TRBV13; j_gene: TRBJ2-7; CDR3aa: CASRQSGGAYEQYF
v_gene: TRBV6-5; j_gene: TRBJ1-1; CDR3aa: CASRPRLNTEAFF
v_gene: TRBV7-2; j_gene: TRBJ2-7; CDR3aa: CASSLVLLARDAYEQYF
v_gene: TRBV6-4; j_gene: TRBJ1-1; CDR3aa: CASSDRPRSTEAFF
v_gene: TRBV21-1; j_gene: TRBJ2-7; CDR3aa: CASSEKGVDSFHEQYF
v_gene: TRBV7-6; j_gene: TRBJ2-1; CDR3aa: CASSPGYNEQFF
v_gene: TRBV6-5; j_gene: TRBJ2-7; CDR3aa: CASSPGNEQYF
v_gene: TRBV6-4; j_gene: TRBJ2-2; CDR3aa: CASSELAGGPNGELFF
v_gene: TRBV11-2; j_gene: TRBJ1-2; CDR3aa: CASSLGMGNYGYTF
v_gene: TRBV2; j_gene: TRBJ2-5; CDR3aa: CASRGLQETQYF
v_gene: TRBV4-3; j_gene: TRBJ2-6; CDR3aa: CASSQDWSGANVLTF
v_gene: TRBV4-3; j_gene: TRBJ2-7; CDR3aa: CASSEGSSYEQYF
v_gene: TRBV6-6; j_gene: TRBJ2-2; CDR3aa: CASSPGTGGRTGELFF
v_gene: TRBV18; j_gene: TRBJ2-5; CDR3aa: CASSPSETQYF
v_gene: TRBV6-5; j_gene: TRBJ2-1; CDR3aa: CASSQGVGSYNEQFF
v_gene: TRBV13; j_gene: TRBJ2-7; CDR3aa: CASSSAASIGEQYF
v_gene: TRBV6-5; j_gene: TRBJ2-7; CDR3aa: CASSYGSEQYF
v_gene: TRBV29-1; j_gene: TRBJ1-1; CDR3aa: CSVDPFDTEAFF
v_gene: TRBV7-9; j_gene: TRBJ1-4; CDR3aa: CASSLISGGLEKLFF
v_gene: TRBV6-5; j_gene: TRBJ1-5; CDR3aa: CASRRQGGGNQPQHF
v_gene: TRBV6-1; j_gene: TRBJ1-1; CDR3aa: CASTMNTEAFF
v_gene: TRBV7-9; j_gene: TRBJ2-1; CDR3aa: CASSLAGTRSRDEQFF
v_gene: TRBV5-4; j_gene: TRBJ2-7; CDR3aa: CASSLGSRSYEQYF
v_gene: TRBV5-8; j_gene: TRBJ1-5; CDR3aa: CASSFLRGGGNQPQHF
v_gene: TRBV7-9; j_gene: TRBJ1-2; CDR3aa: CANGEGAALGGYTF
v_gene: TRBV2; j_gene: TRBJ2-3; CDR3aa: CASRTRGLTDTQYF
v_gene: TRBV10-3; j_gene: TRBJ2-5; CDR3aa: CAIAQGDQETQYF
v_gene: TRBV28; j_gene: TRBJ1-4; CDR3aa: CASSTGWGKLFF
v_gene: TRBV5-6; j_gene: TRBJ1-6; CDR3aa: CASSSQGYNSPLHF
v_gene: TRBV9; j_gene: TRBJ2-5; CDR3aa: CASSGGTAVTPAGEETQYF
v_gene: TRBV11-2; j_gene: TRBJ2-3; CDR3aa: CASSLPQRGGVDTQYF
v_gene: TRBV11-2; j_gene: TRBJ1-3; CDR3aa: CASSPAPKGGPVDTIYF
v_gene: TRBV9; j_gene: TRBJ2-7; CDR3aa: CASSEGGPREQYF
v_gene: TRBV18; j_gene: TRBJ2-7; CDR3aa: CASSPFELGPYEQYF
v_gene: TRBV11-2; j_gene: TRBJ2-5; CDR3aa: CASSLERLTQETQYF
v_gene: TRBV28; j_gene: TRBJ1-3; CDR3aa: CASSLLGTGTYGNTIYF
v_gene: TRBV7-2; j_gene: TRBJ2-7; CDR3aa: CASSLAGEGAGDYEQYF
v_gene: TRBV19; j_gene: TRBJ2-7; CDR3aa: CASRMSTGEYYEQYF